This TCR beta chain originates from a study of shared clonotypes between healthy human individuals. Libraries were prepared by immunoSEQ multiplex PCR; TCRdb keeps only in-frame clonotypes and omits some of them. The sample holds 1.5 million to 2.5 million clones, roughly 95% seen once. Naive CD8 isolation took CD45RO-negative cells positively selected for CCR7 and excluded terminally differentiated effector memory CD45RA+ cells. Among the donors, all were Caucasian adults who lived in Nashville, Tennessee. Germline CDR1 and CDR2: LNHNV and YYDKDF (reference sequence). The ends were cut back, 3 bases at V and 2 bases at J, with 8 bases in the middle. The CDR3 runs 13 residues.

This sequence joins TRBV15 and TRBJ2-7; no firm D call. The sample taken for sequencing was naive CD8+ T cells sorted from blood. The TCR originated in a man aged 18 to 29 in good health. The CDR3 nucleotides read TGTGCCACCAGCAGCAGAAAGACCTACGAGCAGTACTTC. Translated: CATSSRKTYEQYF.